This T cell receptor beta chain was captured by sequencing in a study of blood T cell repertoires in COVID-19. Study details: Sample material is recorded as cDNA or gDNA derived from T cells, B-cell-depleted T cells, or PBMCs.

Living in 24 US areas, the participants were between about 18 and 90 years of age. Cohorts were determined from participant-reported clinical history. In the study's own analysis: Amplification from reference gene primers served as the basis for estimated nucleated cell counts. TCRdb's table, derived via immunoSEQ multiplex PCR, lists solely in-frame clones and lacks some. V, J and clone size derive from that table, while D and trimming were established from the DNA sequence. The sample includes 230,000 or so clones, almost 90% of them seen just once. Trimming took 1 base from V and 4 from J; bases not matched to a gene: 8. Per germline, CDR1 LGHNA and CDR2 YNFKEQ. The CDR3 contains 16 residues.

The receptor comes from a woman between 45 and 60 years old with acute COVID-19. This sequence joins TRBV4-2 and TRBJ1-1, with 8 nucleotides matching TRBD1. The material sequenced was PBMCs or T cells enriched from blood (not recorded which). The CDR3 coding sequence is TGTGCCAGCAGCCAAGCGGTCGGACAGGGCACCACTGAAGCTTTCTTT. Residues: CASSQAVGQGTTEAFF.